This record concerns one T cell receptor beta chain sequence. Its specificity is unknown. Several immunoSEQ plates held equal portions of the genomic DNA taken from each subset. The data were produced by immunoSEQ multiplex PCR, yet TCRdb's version contains in-frame clones alone and is incomplete. The data hold 600,000 to 750,000 clones, with over 55% observed a single time. Trimming pared 2 bases from V and 9 bases from J, leaving 14 bases between. CDR1 and CDR2 from the germline V gene are SGHDN and FVKESK. The CDR3 covers 13 residues. The source of the sample is a study of shared clonotypes between healthy human individuals. The study's findings and limits: Clonotype sharing among donors, it was expected, would be affected by sequencing depth. A small donor pool kept down the genetic and exposure-history diversity that was represented.

Sequenced sample: memory CD4+ T cells sorted from blood. Stated subset: CD45RA-negative fraction. V and J are TRBV14 and TRBJ2-7, with a weak D call TRBD2 (5 bases). The origin of this receptor is a woman in her twenties or thirties in good health. CDR3 sequence reads: CASSQRPTTGQYF. The CDR3 DNA reads TGTGCCAGCAGCCAACGACCGACTACTGGGCAGTACTTC.